One and the same sample provided the 14 T cell receptor beta chains below, sequenced in a study of blood T cell repertoires in COVID-19 (dated by TCRdb to between 2020 and 2021). Libraries were prepared through the immunoSEQ multiplex PCR assay. The table was pulled from immuneACCESS by TCRdb, which kept in-frame rearrangements only. Such tables lose some clones; where checked, under half of the loss comes from unresolved V genes, and the rest has no known cause. Present in this sample are about 270,000 clones, about nine tenths of which were seen just once. About 2% of the sample comes from the top ten. The material sequenced was PBMCs or T cells enriched from blood (not recorded which). The receptor set was obtained from a woman in her thirties or forties with acute COVID-19.

This rearrangement joins TRBV6-4 to TRBJ2-1, with TRBD2 matching over 7 bases. The CDR3 extends over 15 amino acids. V was pared by 6 bases and J by 10 bases, with 15 bases of the junction left unmatched. The V gene's germline CDR1 is MRHNA and CDR2 SNTAGT. For the CDR3, the DNA is TGTGCCAGCAGCGCCACTAGCGCCCGGGGCGCCGAGCAGTTCTTC. It yields the protein CASSATSARGAEQFF.

In this sample, this clone turned up once. The V and J genes are TRBV18 and TRBJ1-1; possibly TRBD1 for D (6 bases). The V gene's germline CDR1 is KGHSH and CDR2 LQKENI. The CDR3 covers 16 residues. V shed 3 bases and J shed 3 bases, with 17 bases lying between them. CDR3 coding DNA: TGTGCCAGCTCACCCGGACAGCTACGCGCTGACACTGAAGCTTTCTTT. This translates into CASSPGQLRADTEAFF.

V is TRBV6-5 and J is TRBJ1-2; possibly TRBD1 for D (6 bases). The CDR3 loop spans 15 amino acids. Germline-derived CDR1 and CDR2 are MNHEY and SVGAGI. Trimming pared 7 bases from V and 6 bases from J, leaving 21 bases between. For the CDR3, the DNA is TGTGCCAGCACAGGAAACAGGGTGGATCTAGATGGCTACACCTTC. This sequence encodes CASTGNRVDLDGYTF.

The chain uses TRBV19 and TRBJ2-5; 7 nucleotides align to TRBD1. V lost 4 bases and J lost 2; bases outside the gene matches: 7. The CDR3 has 15 amino acids. Germline assignment: CDR1 LNHDA and CDR2 SQIVND (reference sequence). The CDR3: CASSKGDRTQETQYF. In nucleotides, the CDR3 is TGTGCCAGTAGTAAGGGGGACAGAACTCAAGAGACCCAGTACTTC.

The V and J genes are TRBV5-1 and TRBJ1-2; TRBD1 matches 10 bases. This CDR3 has 17 residues. Trimming cost V 0 bases and J 2 bases; bases outside gene matches: 7. Per germline, CDR1 SGHRS and CDR2 YFSETQ. The chain's CDR3 is CASSLETGGWRNYGYTF. The CDR3 DNA is TGCGCCAGCAGCTTGGAGACAGGGGGCTGGAGAAACTATGGCTACACCTTC. Full variable domain (remainder filled in from reference TRBV5-1 and TRBJ1-2): KAGVTQTPRYLIKTRGQQVTLSCSPISGHRSVSWYQQTPGQGLQFLFEYFSETQRNKGNFPGRFSGRQFSNSRSEMNVSTLELGDSALYLCASSLETGGWRNYGYTFGSGTRLTVV.

V is TRBV28 and J is TRBJ1-2, with D unresolved. V dropped 6 bases and J dropped 3 bases, with 5 bases sitting between them. The CDR3 length is 11 residues. The V gene's germline CDR1 is MDHEN and CDR2 SYDVKM. CDR3 amino acids: CASRADYGYTF. CDR3 in DNA: TGTGCCAGCAGAGCCGACTATGGCTACACCTTC.

This clone was seen only once. The V call is TRBV2, the J call TRBJ1-4; a possible D gene is TRBD1 (5 bases). The V gene lost 3 bases and the J gene lost 4 bases, with 15 bases spanning the gap. The CDR3 contains 16 residues. Per the germline V gene, CDR1 is SNHLY and CDR2 is FYNNEI. In DNA form, the CDR3 reads TGTGCCAGCAGTGACTCTCTTGGCAGGGTTAATGAAAAACTGTTTTTT. The encoded protein is CASSDSLGRVNEKLFF.

The chain joins TRBV5-6 to TRBJ2-2; 12 bases map to TRBD1. Trimming cost V 2 bases and J 5 bases; bases outside gene matches: 7. Germline V CDR1 and CDR2: SGHDT, YYEEEE. The CDR3 covers 17 residues. DNA for the CDR3: TGTGCCAGCAGCTTACCCGGGACAGGGGGCTTGACCGGGGAGCTGTTTTTT. Translated, it gives CASSLPGTGGLTGELFF.

This rearrangement joins TRBV20-1 to TRBJ2-3; D might be TRBD2 (6 bases). CDR3 size: 14 residues. Germline CDR1 is DFQATT and CDR2 is SNEGSKA (reference sequence). Trimming shortened V by 3 bases and J by 4 bases, and 14 bases separated the two germline ends. The CDR3 bases are TGCAGTGCTAGTCACGGGAGTGAGGCAGATACGCAGTATTTT. Amino acid sequence: CSASHGSEADTQYF.

This clone was seen just once. The rearrangement joins TRBV4-3 to TRBJ1-5, with D unclear. V dropped 0 bases and J dropped 1 base, with 4 bases sitting between them. Germline assignment: CDR1 LGHNA and CDR2 YSLEER. The CDR3 sequence is 14 residues long. Written as DNA, the CDR3 is TGCGCCAGCAGCCAAGATCTAAGCAATCAGCCCCAGCATTTT. This translates into CASSQDLSNQPQHF.

The CDR3 sequence is CASSLAPSGPYEQYF. For the CDR3, the DNA is TGTGCCAGCAGCTTGGCTCCTAGCGGACCCTACGAGCAGTACTTC. The chain is built from TRBV5-4 and TRBJ2-7, with TRBD2 identical over 7 bases. The length of the CDR3 is 15 residues. Germline V lookup: CDR1 SGHNT, CDR2 YYREEE (reference sequence). The ends lost 0 bases at V and 2 bases at J; junction bases unmatched: 5. Using reference TRBV5-4 and TRBJ2-7 for the parts outside the CDR3, the full variable domain is ETGVTQSPTHLIKTRGQQVTLRCSSQSGHNTVSWYQQALGQGPQFIFQYYREEENGRGNFPPRFSGLQFPNYSSELNVNALELDDSALYLCASSLAPSGPYEQYFGPGTRLTVT.

The chain is built from TRBV5-1 and TRBJ2-2, with a possible D match to TRBD1 (6 bases). With 4 bases removed from V and 1 base from J, the gap between germline ends came to 20 bases. This CDR3 is 18 amino acids long. CDR1 is SGHRS, CDR2 YFSETQ, per germline. The DNA for the CDR3 is TGCGCCAGCAGCCCTTTCAGGGGATCGAGCGGGAACACCGGGGAGCTGTTTTTT. Translating gives CASSPFRGSSGNTGELFF.

V gene TRBV6-5 combines with J gene TRBJ1-6; TRBD1 matches at 7 bases. Germline CDR1 reads MNHEY; CDR2 reads SVGAGI. With V trimmed by 0 bases and J by 9 bases, 2 bases remained unmatched. The CDR3 is made up of 14 amino acids. The DNA of the CDR3 is TGTGCCAGCAGTTACTCGACAGGGAGTTCACCCCTCCACTTT. Amino acid sequence: CASSYSTGSSPLHF.

The gene calls are TRBV6-5 and TRBJ1-2, with D possibly being TRBD1 (5 bases). Trimming removed 2 bases from V and 4 bases from J, with 14 bases in between. This CDR3 comprises 15 residues. The germline V gene has CDR1 MNHEY and CDR2 SVGAGI. CDR3 residues: CASSYSLGGVYGYTF. The CDR3 DNA reads as TGTGCCAGCAGTTACAGTCTCGGAGGGGTCTATGGCTACACCTTC.